This T cell receptor beta chain was found in a study of T cells after yellow fever vaccination. Generation of TCR cDNA used 5'RACE template switching (which added a universal primer site and UMIs). TCRdb reanalysed the 5' RACE reads using MiXCR and keeps one entry per CDR3 protein. The table lists a few hundred thousand distinct CDR3 sequences, roughly 3.5% of them singletons, with less than 25% in the top ten. This clonotype was observed many times. CDR3 length: 15 amino acids. Trimming cost V 0 bases and J 2 bases, with 10 bases left between them. CDR1 and CDR2 (germline): ENHRY, SYGVKD. This TCR was recovered from a man younger than 35 who received the YFV17D yellow fever vaccine. The chain links TRBV10-3 to TRBJ1-2; tentative D call: TRBD1 (5 bases). The specimen comprised PBMCs, sampled on the day of the yellow fever booster vaccination. The chain's CDR3 is CAISESRQTNYGYTF. CDR3 sequence (DNA): TGTGCCATCAGTGAGTCCCGACAGACAAACTATGGCTACACCTTC.